These 20 T cell receptor beta chains share one sample of origin, sequenced in a study of identical twins. TCRdb itself ran the 5' RACE reads through MiXCR, one entry per CDR3 protein. The table shows around 450,000 distinct CDR3 sequences, with around 14% occurring only once. These data also formed part of another study, on yellow fever vaccine responses in identical twins.

The sequencing sample was made of CD4+ T cells sorted from blood. These receptors originate from a woman between 18 and 29 years old in good health.

The J gene is TRBJ2-2, the V gene TRBV6-1, with D possibly being TRBD1 (6 bases). From germline, CDR1 is MNHNS and CDR2 SASEGT. V lost 11 bases, J lost 0 bases, and 13 bases lay in between. CDR3 length equals 14 residues. DNA for the CDR3: TGTGCCGTCTCCGGGACACCGAACACCGGGGAGCTGTTTTTT. This codes for CAVSGTPNTGELFF.

This clonotype was observed a few times. The chain carries TRBV10-3 and TRBJ1-1; D not certain. Germline CDR1 and CDR2: ENHRY and SYGVKD. The CDR3 runs 12 residues. V gave up 2 bases and J gave up 6 bases, with 7 bases separating them. The CDR3 protein is CAISEGVAEAFF. CDR3 DNA: TGTGCCATCAGTGAGGGGGTGGCTGAAGCTTTCTTT.

This clonotype was seen more than once but under ten times. CDR3 sequence reads: CASSRDRVGEKLFF. In DNA, the CDR3 is TGTGCCAGCAGCCGGGACAGGGTCGGCGAAAAACTGTTTTTT. This chain connects TRBV7-9 to TRBJ1-4; 9 positions match TRBD1. J lost 8 bases, V lost 5 bases, and 6 bases had no gene match. The germline V gene has CDR1 SEHNR and CDR2 FQNEAQ (reference sequence). The CDR3 has 14 amino acids. Full variable domain (missing parts from reference TRBV7-9 and TRBJ1-4): DTGVSQNPRHKITKRGQNVTFRCDPISEHNRLYWYRQTLGQGPEFLTYFQNEAQLEKSRLLSDRFSAERPKGSFSTLEIQRTEQGDSAMYLCASSRDRVGEKLFFGSGTQLSVL.

This clonotype was detected only a few times. V gene TRBV3-1 combines with J gene TRBJ1-6; D is uncertain. This CDR3 is built from 15 residues. Per the germline V gene, CDR1 is LGHDT and CDR2 is YNNKEL (reference sequence). The V end was cut by 0 bases, the J end by 11 bases, with 14 bases between. The CDR3 bases are TGTGCCAGCAGCCAAGATGAGGTTCGGACGGCACCCCTCCACTTT. Translation gives CASSQDEVRTAPLHF.

This clonotype appeared a few times. V is TRBV6-2 or TRBV6-3 and J is TRBJ2-3, with 8 bases lining up with TRBD2. The V gene end was trimmed by 6 bases and the J gene end by 0 bases; junction bases not matched to a gene: 5. Per the germline V gene, CDR1 is MNHEY and CDR2 is SVGEGT. The CDR3 is 15 amino acids. The CDR3 nucleotides read TGTGCCAGCAGGAAAAGCGGGAGTAGCACAGATACGCAGTATTTT. Protein: CASRKSGSSTDTQYF.

The rearrangement joins TRBV7-4 to TRBJ1-1; a possible D gene is TRBD1 (6 bases). The CDR3 consists of 18 residues. Trimming shortened V by 1 base and J by 5 bases, and 23 bases separated the two germline ends. Germline CDR1 reads SGHVT; CDR2 reads SQSDAQ. The CDR3 sequence: CASSLGEGVLRGGTEAFF. The CDR3 nucleotides read TGTGCCAGCAGCTTAGGTGAAGGTGTTTTGAGGGGGGGGACTGAAGCTTTCTTT.

The table lists this clonotype with a few counts. The chain uses TRBV15 and TRBJ2-5, with 9 bases identical to TRBD1. V shed 2 bases, J shed 9 bases, and the junction held 19 bases outside the gene matches. CDR1 and CDR2 from the germline V gene are LNHNV and YYDKDF (reference sequence). The CDR3 runs 18 residues. The CDR3 loop reads CATSRKDTGGSRRGAQYF. The CDR3, as DNA: TGTGCCACCAGCAGAAAGGATACAGGGGGCTCCCGGAGGGGAGCCCAGTACTTC.

This rearrangement joins TRBV28 to TRBJ2-5; 12 bases are a match to TRBD2. Trimming cost V 6 bases and J 4 bases; bases outside gene matches: 9. This CDR3 comprises 16 residues. Germline assignment: CDR1 MDHEN and CDR2 SYDVKM. CDR3 sequence reads: CASRLTSGGLRETQYF. The CDR3 DNA follows: TGTGCCAGCAGACTCACTAGCGGGGGGTTAAGAGAGACCCAGTACTTC.

V and J are TRBV9 and TRBJ1-6; D possibly corresponds to TRBD1 (5 bases). The V end lost 1 base, the J end lost 6 bases, and 11 bases lay between the germline ends. This CDR3 has 15 residues. Germline values: CDR1 SGDLS, CDR2 YYNGEE. CDR3 amino acids: CASSVSDTINSPLHF. The CDR3 nucleotides are TGTGCCAGCAGCGTATCGGACACCATTAATTCACCCCTCCACTTT.

V is TRBV20-1 and J is TRBJ2-1; 10 nucleotides align to TRBD2. In germline, CDR1 is DFQATT, CDR2 SNEGSKA (reference sequence). V dropped 3 bases and J dropped 4; count of bases not matched to a gene: 6. CDR3 length equals 15 residues. The CDR3 sequence is CSASRTSGKYNEQFF. CDR3 DNA sequence: TGCAGTGCTAGTAGAACTAGCGGGAAGTACAATGAGCAGTTCTTC.

Many counts were recorded for this clonotype. The chain uses TRBV11-2 and TRBJ2-5, with 9 bases identical to TRBD2. The germline gives CDR1 SGHAT, CDR2 FQNNGV. V dropped 1 base and J dropped 4; count of bases not matched to a gene: 4. The CDR3 is 15 amino acids. CDR3 residues: CASSLAAGGRETQYF. The CDR3 nucleotides are TGTGCCAGCAGCTTAGCGGCGGGAGGGAGAGAGACCCAGTACTTC.

The chain carries TRBV4-1 and TRBJ1-6; the D gene is possibly TRBD1 (5 bases). Trimming cost V 4 bases and J 10 bases, with 20 bases left between them. The CDR3 is made up of 16 amino acids. Looked up from germline, CDR1 is MGHRA and CDR2 is YSYEKL. The CDR3 sequence is CASSPLGSSAGSPLHF. DNA of the CDR3: TGCGCCAGCAGCCCCCTGGGGAGTTCCGCAGGGTCACCCCTCCACTTT.

This clonotype was observed many times. The V call is TRBV5-1, the J call TRBJ2-2, with 8 bases aligning to TRBD1. J lost 7 bases, V lost 4 bases, and 6 bases had no gene match. The germline V gene encodes CDR1 SGHRS and CDR2 YFSETQ. This CDR3 region has 14 residues. The CDR3 is CASSAGQGGGELFF. DNA for the CDR3: TGCGCCAGCAGCGCCGGACAGGGAGGCGGGGAGCTGTTTTTT.

The chain employs TRBV7-2 and TRBJ2-5; 14 nucleotides match TRBD2. The germline CDR1 and CDR2 sequences are SGHTA and FQGNSA. The CDR3 sequence is 14 residues long. The junction had 4 bases not matched to a gene; V was cut back by 5 bases and J by 8 bases. The CDR3 protein is CASSPTSGRGTQYF. CDR3 nucleotides: TGTGCCAGCAGCCCGACTAGCGGGAGGGGAACCCAGTACTTC.

This clonotype has a handful of counts. The rearrangement joins TRBV6-1 to TRBJ1-5; 11 bases match TRBD1. The CDR3 consists of 17 residues. Germline assignment: CDR1 MNHNS and CDR2 SASEGT. V shed 6 bases, J shed 0 bases, and the junction held 7 bases outside the gene matches. As DNA, the CDR3 is TGTGCCAGCAGACCCGGGACAGGGGGTCTTAGCAATCAGCCCCAGCATTTT. It yields the protein CASRPGTGGLSNQPQHF.

This clonotype was seen a handful of times. The V and J genes are TRBV20-1 and TRBJ2-3, with 10 bases that match TRBD2. V was pared by 2 bases and J by 5 bases, with 4 bases of the junction left unmatched. Per germline, CDR1 DFQATT and CDR2 SNEGSKA (reference sequence). The CDR3 extends over 14 amino acids. This chain's CDR3 is CSARSGGAGDTQYF. Here the CDR3 DNA reads TGCAGTGCTAGAAGCGGGGGGGCGGGAGATACGCAGTATTTT.

This clonotype was detected only a few times. The chain employs TRBV7-8 and TRBJ2-1; D gene uncertain. CDR1 SGHVS and CDR2 FQNEAQ come from the germline V gene. V lost 0 bases and J 0 bases, leaving 12 bases between the germline ends. This CDR3 comprises 17 residues. The CDR3 sequence is CASSLALRWSSYNEQFF. CDR3 bases: TGTGCCAGCAGCTTAGCGCTTCGGTGGAGCTCCTACAATGAGCAGTTCTTC.

The sample holds a few counts of this clonotype. The gene calls are TRBV29-1 and TRBJ2-5; 7 positions match TRBD1. The V gene's germline CDR1 is SQVTM and CDR2 ANQGSEA. CDR3 length: 13 residues. The V and J ends lost 5 bases and 3 bases, in that order; junction bases with no gene match: 6. CDR3 DNA sequence: TGCAGCGTTATGGACAGGCGGGAAGAGACCCAGTACTTC. It encodes CSVMDRREETQYF.

A word on this clonotype: This may come from a read error, since a much larger clone is one base off. V is TRBV5-5 and J is TRBJ1-5; TRBD1 aligns across 7 bases. Losses at the gene ends were 2 bases for V and 3 bases for J; bases not matched to a gene: 2. CDR3 size: 14 residues. In germline, CDR1 is SGHKS, CDR2 YYEKEE (reference sequence). Written as DNA, the CDR3 is TGTGCCAGCAGCTTCGGGACAGACAATCAGCCCCAGCATTTT. Translation: CASSFGTDNQPQHF.

In its sample, this clonotype was seen a few times. The chain is built from TRBV7-2 and TRBJ2-4; D is unclear. This CDR3 has 15 amino acids. Germline lookup yields CDR1 SGHTA and CDR2 FQGNSA. V lost 2 bases and J 7 bases, leaving 15 bases between the germline ends. The CDR3 DNA reads as TGTGCCAGCAGCTTATCAAGGCTACGAGACAACATTCAGTACTTC. It is translated as CASSLSRLRDNIQYF.